These 15 T cell receptor beta chains were all obtained from the same sample, sequenced in a study of blood T cell repertoires in COVID-19. Here immunoSEQ multiplex PCR was the method, and the copy in TCRdb shows in-frame clones only, minus some. The sample records 200,000 to 300,000 clones, around 80% being singletons. Sequencing input: peripheral blood. Receptor source: a human donor in a cohort sampled during active COVID-19.

CDR3 coding DNA: TGTGCCACCACCCGACAGGGTTATAGCAATCAGCCCCAGCATTTT. Encoded protein: CATTRQGYSNQPQHF. The chain links TRBV7-8 to TRBJ1-5; TRBD1 aligns across 7 bases. J lost 0 bases, V lost 10 bases, and 9 bases had no gene match. The CDR3 totals 15 residues. Germline V gives CDR1 SGHVS, CDR2 FQNEAQ. Using reference TRBV7-8 and TRBJ1-5 for the parts outside the CDR3, the full variable domain is GAGVSQSPRYKVAKRGQDVALRCDPISGHVSLFWYQQALGQGPEFLTYFQNEAQLDKSGLPSDRFFAERPEGSVSTLKIQRTQQEDSAVYLCATTRQGYSNQPQHFGDGTRLSIL.

The chain recombines TRBV4-2 with TRBJ1-3, with D uncertain. From germline, CDR1 is LGHNA and CDR2 YNFKEQ. Deletions cut 0 bases from V and 0 bases from J, with 9 bases between. The CDR3 sequence is 16 residues long. The CDR3 loop reads CASSQDRVGSGNTIYF. Here the CDR3 DNA reads TGTGCCAGCAGCCAAGATCGGGTCGGCTCTGGAAACACCATATATTTT.

The CDR3, as DNA: TGTGCCAGCAGCCCATCTCAGGACAATGAGCAGTTCTTC. Translation gives CASSPSQDNEQFF. The chain recombines TRBV11-2 with TRBJ2-1, with D unclear. Trimming stripped 5 bases from V and 5 bases from J, with 10 bases between. This CDR3 is built from 13 residues. CDR1 is SGHAT, CDR2 FQNNGV, per germline.

The rearrangement joins TRBV4-1 to TRBJ1-6; D call uncertain. The CDR3 is 15 amino acids. V lost 0 bases and J 8 bases, leaving 11 bases between the germline ends. Germline V gene lookup returns CDR1 MGHRA and CDR2 YSYEKL. CDR3: CASSQDTGNHSPLHF. CDR3 nucleotide sequence: TGCGCCAGCAGCCAAGATACGGGGAACCATTCACCCCTCCACTTT.

The genes are TRBV5-1 and TRBJ1-3; D gene uncertain. Trimming stripped 4 bases from V and 2 bases from J, with 10 bases between. This CDR3 spans 14 amino acids. Germline V lookup: CDR1 SGHRS, CDR2 YFSETQ. The CDR3 coding sequence is TGCGCCAGCAGCACCGAGGGCGCTGGAAACACCATATATTTT. Its translation is CASSTEGAGNTIYF.

In DNA, the CDR3 is TGTGCCAGCAGCTTTGGCGGGAGGGCCGAGGCCGGGGAGCTGTTTTTT. Protein sequence: CASSFGGRAEAGELFF. The J gene is TRBJ2-2, the V gene TRBV5-4, with 9 bases matching TRBD2. Trimming took 2 bases from V and 6 from J; bases not matched to a gene: 8. The CDR3 covers 16 residues. Germline V CDR1 and CDR2: SGHNT, YYREEE (reference sequence).

The chain has TRBV24-1 and TRBJ1-2; D uncertain. The CDR3 extends over 13 amino acids. Trimming cost V 4 bases and J 8 bases, with 13 bases left between them. Germline V gene sequence: CDR1 KGHDR, CDR2 SFDVKD. The DNA of the CDR3 is TGTGCCACCAGTGAGGTGACGGGGTTGGGCTACACCTTC. This encodes CATSEVTGLGYTF.

The chain recombines TRBV5-1 with TRBJ1-3, with 8 nucleotides matching TRBD1. The CDR3 sequence is 16 residues long. The V and J ends lost 0 bases and 0 bases, in that order; junction bases with no gene match: 2. Germline loops: CDR1 SGHRS, CDR2 YFSETQ. CDR3 loop: CASSLATGVSGNTIYF. The CDR3, as DNA: TGCGCCAGCAGCTTGGCGACAGGGGTCTCTGGAAACACCATATATTTT.

J is TRBJ2-5 and V is TRBV5-1, with D possibly TRBD2 on 6 matching bases. Germline values: CDR1 SGHRS, CDR2 YFSETQ. Trimming cost V 3 bases and J 5 bases, with 14 bases left between them. The CDR3 sequence is 14 residues long. The CDR3 coding sequence is TGCGCCAGCAGCTACACGATGGCGGGGGAGACCCAGTACTTC. This encodes CASSYTMAGETQYF.

The V gene is TRBV27, the J gene TRBJ2-1, with 7 bases aligning to TRBD2. The CDR3 consists of 16 residues. CDR1 and CDR2 from the germline V gene are MNHEY and SMNVEV (reference sequence). The junction had 16 bases not matched to a gene; V was cut back by 4 bases and J by 10 bases. The CDR3 region is CASSSPLAVSEGEQFF. The CDR3 bases are TGTGCCAGCAGTTCCCCCCTAGCGGTATCTGAGGGGGAGCAGTTCTTC.

The chain has TRBV30 and TRBJ1-5; perhaps TRBD1 as D (6 bases). CDR3 length: 14 amino acids. Trimming cost V 4 bases and J 5 bases, with 15 bases left between them. Germline CDR1 reads GTSNPN; CDR2 reads SVGIG (reference sequence). CDR3 bases: TGTGCCTGGATGGGTCAGGGGTTAGATCAGCCCCAGCATTTT. Protein sequence: CAWMGQGLDQPQHF.

The rearrangement joins TRBV7-2 to TRBJ1-1; D uncertain. CDR1 and CDR2 from the germline V gene are SGHTA and FQGNSA. CDR3 length equals 15 residues. V was pared by 6 bases and J by 5 bases, with 19 bases between. This CDR3 reads CASRKNIERATEAFF. The DNA of the CDR3 is TGTGCCAGCAGGAAGAACATAGAACGAGCGACTGAAGCTTTCTTT.

CDR3 DNA sequence: TGTGCCAGCTCACCACCCGGGACAGAGAACTCCTACGAGCAGTACTTC. Translation: CASSPPGTENSYEQYF. The rearrangement links TRBV18 to TRBJ2-7; 7 nucleotides align to TRBD1. V lost 0 bases, J lost 0 bases, and 5 bases stayed unmatched. This CDR3 region has 16 residues. In germline, CDR1 is KGHSH, CDR2 LQKENI.

The rearrangement links TRBV2 to TRBJ2-5, with 7 bases that match TRBD2. J lost 7 bases, V lost 5 bases, and 7 bases had no gene match. The germline gives CDR1 SNHLY, CDR2 FYNNEI. The CDR3 is 13 residues long. The DNA for the CDR3 is TGTGCCAGCAGTACGGCGGGAGATGGGACCCAGTACTTC. Translated, it gives CASSTAGDGTQYF.

This chain connects TRBV4-1 to TRBJ2-7, with D perhaps matching TRBD2 (6 bases). The CDR3 sequence is 16 residues long. V was pared by 4 bases and J by 6 bases, with 22 bases between. Germline CDR1 reads MGHRA; CDR2 reads YSYEKL. CDR3 sequence reads: CASSPGVYRWGGEQYF. The DNA for the CDR3 is TGCGCCAGCAGCCCTGGGGTATACCGGTGGGGAGGCGAGCAGTACTTC.